The TCR beta chain described here comes from a study of blood T cell repertoires in COVID-19. Trimming removed 2 bases from V and 6 bases from J; junction bases left unmatched: 7. There are 14 residues in the CDR3. CDR1 and CDR2 (germline): WNHNN, SYGVQD (reference sequence). Data came from immunoSEQ multiplex PCR; TCRdb stores just in-frame clones and leaves some out. The data hold tens of thousands of clones, with 70% to 90% observed a single time. This chain links TRBV10-1 with TRBJ2-7; 7 bases map to TRBD1. The TCR was taken from a woman aged 80 or older with acute or convalescent COVID-19. Material: peripheral blood. CDR3 in amino acids: CASSETRQGGEQYF. CDR3 coding DNA: TGCGCCAGCAGTGAGACCCGACAGGGCGGCGAGCAGTACTTC.